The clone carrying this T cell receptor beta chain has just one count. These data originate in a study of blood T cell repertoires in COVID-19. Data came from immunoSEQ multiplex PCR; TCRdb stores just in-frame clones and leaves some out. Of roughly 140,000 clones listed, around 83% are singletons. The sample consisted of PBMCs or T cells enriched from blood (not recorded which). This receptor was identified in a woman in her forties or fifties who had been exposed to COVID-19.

CDR3 region: CASSPGGASETQYF. The CDR3 region has the DNA TGCGCCAGCAGCCCAGGGGGAGCGAGTGAGACCCAGTACTTC. The rearrangement links TRBV5-1 to TRBJ2-5; 7 bases line up with TRBD1. Germline CDR1 is SGHRS and CDR2 is YFSETQ. J was trimmed by 5 bases and V by 4 bases; bases with no gene match: 8. The CDR3 extends over 14 amino acids.